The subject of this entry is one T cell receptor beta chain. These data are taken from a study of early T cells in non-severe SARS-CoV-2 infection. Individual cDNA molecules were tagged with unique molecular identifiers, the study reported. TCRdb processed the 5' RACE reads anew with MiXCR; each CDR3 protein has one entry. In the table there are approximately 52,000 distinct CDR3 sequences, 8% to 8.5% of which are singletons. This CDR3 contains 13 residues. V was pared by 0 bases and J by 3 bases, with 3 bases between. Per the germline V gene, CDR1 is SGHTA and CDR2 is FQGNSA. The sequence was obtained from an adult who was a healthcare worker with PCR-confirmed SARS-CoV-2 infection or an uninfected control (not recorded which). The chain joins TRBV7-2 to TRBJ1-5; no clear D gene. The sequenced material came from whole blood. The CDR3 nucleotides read TGTGCCAGCAGCTTAGCTCACAATCAGCCCCAGCATTTT. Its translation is CASSLAHNQPQHF.